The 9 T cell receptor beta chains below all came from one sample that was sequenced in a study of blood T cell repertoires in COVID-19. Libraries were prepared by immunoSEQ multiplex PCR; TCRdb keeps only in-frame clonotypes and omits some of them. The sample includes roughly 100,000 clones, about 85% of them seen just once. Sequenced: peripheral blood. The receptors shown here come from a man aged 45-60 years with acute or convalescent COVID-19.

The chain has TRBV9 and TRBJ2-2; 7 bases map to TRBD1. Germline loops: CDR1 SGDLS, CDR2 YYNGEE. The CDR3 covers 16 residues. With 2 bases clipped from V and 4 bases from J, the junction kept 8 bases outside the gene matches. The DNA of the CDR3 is TGTGCCAGCAGCGTCGTGGGGACAGTTTCCACCGGGGAGCTGTTTTTT. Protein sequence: CASSVVGTVSTGELFF.

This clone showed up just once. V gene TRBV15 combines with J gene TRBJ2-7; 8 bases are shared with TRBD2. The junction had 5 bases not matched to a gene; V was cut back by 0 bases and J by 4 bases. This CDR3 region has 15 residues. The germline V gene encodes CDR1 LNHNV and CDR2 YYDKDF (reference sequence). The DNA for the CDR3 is TGTGCCACCAGCAGAGAAGCGGGAGTCCCATACGAGCAGTACTTC. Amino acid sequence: CATSREAGVPYEQYF.

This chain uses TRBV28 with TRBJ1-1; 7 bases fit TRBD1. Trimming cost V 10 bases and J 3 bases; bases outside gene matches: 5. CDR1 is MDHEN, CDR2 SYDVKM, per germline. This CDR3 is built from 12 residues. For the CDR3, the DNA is TGTGCCATCGGACAGGTGGACACTGAAGCTTTCTTT. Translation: CAIGQVDTEAFF. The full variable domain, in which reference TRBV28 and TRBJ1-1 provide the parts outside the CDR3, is DVKVTQSSRYLVKRTGEKVFLECVQDMDHENMFWYRQDPGLGLRLIYFSYDVKMKEKGDIPEGYSVSREKKERFSLILESASTNQTSMYLCAIGQVDTEAFFGQGTRLTVV.

The CDR3 protein is CASSLGGGSPDNYGYTF. CDR3 nucleotides: TGTGCCAGCAGCTTAGGGGGGGGCAGCCCCGATAACTATGGCTACACCTTC. The J gene is TRBJ1-2, the V gene TRBV7-6, with D tentatively TRBD1 (6 bases). Germline V CDR1 and CDR2: SGHVS, FNYEAQ. The CDR3 runs to 17 residues. V shed 1 base and J shed 1 base, with 16 bases lying between them.

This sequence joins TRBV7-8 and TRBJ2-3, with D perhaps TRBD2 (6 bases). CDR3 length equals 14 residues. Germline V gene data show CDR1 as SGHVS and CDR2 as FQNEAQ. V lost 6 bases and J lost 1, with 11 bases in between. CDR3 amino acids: CASRPGLGTDTQYF. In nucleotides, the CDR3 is TGTGCCAGCAGGCCGGGACTCGGCACAGATACGCAGTATTTT.

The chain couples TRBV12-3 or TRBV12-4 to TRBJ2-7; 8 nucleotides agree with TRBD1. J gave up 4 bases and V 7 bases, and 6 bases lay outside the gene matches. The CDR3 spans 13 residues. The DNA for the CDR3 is TGTGCCAGCAAGGACAGGGTGGATTACGAGCAGTACTTC. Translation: CASKDRVDYEQYF.

The CDR3 reads CASSVAGQGLDTQYF. The CDR3, as DNA: TGCGCCAGCAGCGTTGCGGGACAGGGTCTAGATACGCAGTATTTT. This chain uses TRBV5-1 with TRBJ2-3; 9 nucleotides agree with TRBD1. Germline assignment: CDR1 SGHRS and CDR2 YFSETQ. There are 15 residues in the CDR3. With V trimmed by 4 bases and J by 5 bases, 8 bases remained unmatched. Together with reference TRBV5-1 and TRBJ2-3, the CDR3 gives the full variable domain: KAGVTQTPRYLIKTRGQQVTLSCSPISGHRSVSWYQQTPGQGLQFLFEYFSETQRNKGNFPGRFSGRQFSNSRSEMNVSTLELGDSALYLCASSVAGQGLDTQYFGPGTRLTVL.

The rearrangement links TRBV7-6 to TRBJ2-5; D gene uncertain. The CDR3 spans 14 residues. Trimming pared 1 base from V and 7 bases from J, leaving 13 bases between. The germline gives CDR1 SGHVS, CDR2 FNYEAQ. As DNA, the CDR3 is TGTGCCAGCAGCTTAGACTACCCAGCCGGGACCCAGTACTTC. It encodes CASSLDYPAGTQYF.

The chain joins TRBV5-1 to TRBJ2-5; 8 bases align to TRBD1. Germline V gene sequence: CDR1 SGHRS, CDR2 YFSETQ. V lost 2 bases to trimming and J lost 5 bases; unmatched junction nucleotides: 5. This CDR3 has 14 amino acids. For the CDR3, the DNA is TGCGCCAGCAGCTTAGGACAGGGCTCGGAGACCCAGTACTTC. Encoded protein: CASSLGQGSETQYF. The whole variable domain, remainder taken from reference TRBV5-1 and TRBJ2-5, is KAGVTQTPRYLIKTRGQQVTLSCSPISGHRSVSWYQQTPGQGLQFLFEYFSETQRNKGNFPGRFSGRQFSNSRSEMNVSTLELGDSALYLCASSLGQGSETQYFGPGTRLLVL.